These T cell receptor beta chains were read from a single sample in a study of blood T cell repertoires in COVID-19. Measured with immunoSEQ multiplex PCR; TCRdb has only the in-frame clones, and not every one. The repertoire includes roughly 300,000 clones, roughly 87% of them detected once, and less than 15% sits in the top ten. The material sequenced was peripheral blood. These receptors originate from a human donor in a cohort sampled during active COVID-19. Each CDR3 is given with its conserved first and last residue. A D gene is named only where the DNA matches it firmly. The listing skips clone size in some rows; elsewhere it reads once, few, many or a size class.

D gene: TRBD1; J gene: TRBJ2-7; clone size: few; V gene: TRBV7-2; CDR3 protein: CASSLRVGTGAYEQYF; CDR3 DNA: TGTGCCAGCAGCTTAAGAGTCGGGACAGGGGCCTACGAGCAGTACTTC
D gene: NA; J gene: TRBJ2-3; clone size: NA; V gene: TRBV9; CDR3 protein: CASSERGRGRDTQYF; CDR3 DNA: TGTGCCAGCAGCGAGAGAGGCCGAGGCAGAGATACGCAGTATTTT
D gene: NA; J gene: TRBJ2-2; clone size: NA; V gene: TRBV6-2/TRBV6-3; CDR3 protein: CASSYVTNTGELFF; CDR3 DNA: TGTGCCAGCAGTTACGTTACGAACACCGGGGAGCTGTTTTTT
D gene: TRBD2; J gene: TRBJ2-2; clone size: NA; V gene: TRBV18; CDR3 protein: CASSPSLAGGTGELFF; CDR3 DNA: TGTGCCAGCTCACCATCACTAGCGGGAGGTACCGGGGAGCTGTTTTTT
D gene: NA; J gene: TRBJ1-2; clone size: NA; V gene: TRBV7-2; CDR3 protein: CASSSPAGSGYTF; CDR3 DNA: TGTGCCAGCAGCTCTCCCGCAGGCAGCGGCTACACCTTC
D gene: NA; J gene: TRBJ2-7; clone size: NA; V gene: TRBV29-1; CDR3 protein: CSVASGPYEQYF; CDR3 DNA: TGCAGCGTTGCCAGCGGACCCTACGAGCAGTACTTC
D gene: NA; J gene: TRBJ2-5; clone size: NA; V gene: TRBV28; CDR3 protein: CASSSPPGETQYF; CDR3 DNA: TGTGCCAGCAGCTCTCCCCCGGGGGAGACCCAGTACTTC
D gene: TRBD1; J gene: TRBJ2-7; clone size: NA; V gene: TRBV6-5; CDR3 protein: CASSQSGTGGDEQYF; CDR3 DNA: TGTGCCAGCAGCCAGTCCGGGACAGGGGGGGACGAGCAGTACTTC
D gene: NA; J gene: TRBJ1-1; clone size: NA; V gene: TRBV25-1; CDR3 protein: CASSESRGLNTEAFF; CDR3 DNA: TGTGCCAGCAGTGAATCAAGGGGATTGAACACTGAAGCTTTCTTT
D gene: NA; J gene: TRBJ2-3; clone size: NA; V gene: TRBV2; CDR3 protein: CASSAGAATDTQYF; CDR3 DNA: TGTGCCAGCAGTGCAGGGGCCGCCACAGATACGCAGTATTTT
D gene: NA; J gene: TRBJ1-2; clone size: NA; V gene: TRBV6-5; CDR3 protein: CASSYSWQDYGYTF; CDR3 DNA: TGTGCCAGCAGTTACTCTTGGCAGGACTATGGCTACACCTTC
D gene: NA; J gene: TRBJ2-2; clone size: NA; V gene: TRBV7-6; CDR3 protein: CASSSYTGELFF; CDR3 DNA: TGTGCCAGCAGCTCCTACACCGGGGAGCTGTTTTTT
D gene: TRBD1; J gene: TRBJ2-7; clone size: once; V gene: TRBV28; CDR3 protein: CASRQDRVHEQYF; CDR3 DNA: TGTGCCAGCAGACAGGACAGGGTCCACGAGCAGTACTTC
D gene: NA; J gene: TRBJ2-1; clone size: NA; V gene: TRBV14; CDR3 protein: CASSQFSRGDEQFF; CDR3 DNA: TGTGCCAGCAGCCAATTTAGCAGGGGCGATGAGCAGTTCTTC
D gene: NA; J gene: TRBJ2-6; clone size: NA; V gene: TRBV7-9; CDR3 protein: CASSFGSSGANVLTF; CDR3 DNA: TGTGCCAGCAGCTTCGGTAGCTCTGGGGCCAACGTCCTGACTTTC
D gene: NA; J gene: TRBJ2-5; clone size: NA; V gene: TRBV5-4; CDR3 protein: CASSDAGGNQETQYF; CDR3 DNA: TGTGCCAGCAGCGACGCAGGGGGGAACCAAGAGACCCAGTACTTC